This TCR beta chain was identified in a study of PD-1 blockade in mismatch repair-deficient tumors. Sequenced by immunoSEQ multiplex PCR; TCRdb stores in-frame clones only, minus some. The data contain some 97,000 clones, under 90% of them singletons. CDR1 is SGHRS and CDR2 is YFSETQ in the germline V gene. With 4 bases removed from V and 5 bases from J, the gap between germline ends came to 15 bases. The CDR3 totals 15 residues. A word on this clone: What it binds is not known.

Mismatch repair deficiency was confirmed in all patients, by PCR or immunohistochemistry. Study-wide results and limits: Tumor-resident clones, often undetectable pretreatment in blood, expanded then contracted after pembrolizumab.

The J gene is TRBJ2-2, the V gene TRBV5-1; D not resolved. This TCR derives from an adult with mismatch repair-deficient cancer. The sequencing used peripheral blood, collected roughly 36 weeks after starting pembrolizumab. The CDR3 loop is CASSPMAVRTGELFF. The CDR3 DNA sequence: TGCGCCAGCAGCCCAATGGCCGTGAGAACCGGGGAGCTGTTTTTT.